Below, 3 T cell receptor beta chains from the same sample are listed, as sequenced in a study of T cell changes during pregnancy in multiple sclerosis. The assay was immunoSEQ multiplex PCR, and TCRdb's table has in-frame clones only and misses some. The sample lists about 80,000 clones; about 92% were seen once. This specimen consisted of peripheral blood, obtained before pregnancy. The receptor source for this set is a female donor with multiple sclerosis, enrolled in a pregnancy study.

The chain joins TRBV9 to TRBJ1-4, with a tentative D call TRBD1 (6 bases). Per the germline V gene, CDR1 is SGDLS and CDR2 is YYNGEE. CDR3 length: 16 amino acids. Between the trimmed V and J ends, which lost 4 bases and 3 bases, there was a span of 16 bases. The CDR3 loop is CASSKGGEGANEKLFF. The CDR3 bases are TGTGCCAGCAGCAAGGGGGGGGAAGGGGCTAATGAAAAACTGTTTTTT.

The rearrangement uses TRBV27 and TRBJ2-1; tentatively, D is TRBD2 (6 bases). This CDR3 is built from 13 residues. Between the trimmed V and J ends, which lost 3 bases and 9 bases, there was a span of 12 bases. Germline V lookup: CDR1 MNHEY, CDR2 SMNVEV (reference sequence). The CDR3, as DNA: TGTGCCAGCAGTTTGGAGGGGCTCGGTGAGCAGTTCTTC. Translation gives CASSLEGLGEQFF.

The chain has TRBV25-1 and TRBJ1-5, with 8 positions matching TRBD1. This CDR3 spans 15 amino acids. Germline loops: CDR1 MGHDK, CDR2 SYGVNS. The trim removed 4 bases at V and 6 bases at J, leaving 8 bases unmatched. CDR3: CASSVSTGEGQPQHF. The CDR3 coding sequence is TGTGCCAGCAGTGTTTCGACAGGGGAAGGTCAGCCCCAGCATTTT.